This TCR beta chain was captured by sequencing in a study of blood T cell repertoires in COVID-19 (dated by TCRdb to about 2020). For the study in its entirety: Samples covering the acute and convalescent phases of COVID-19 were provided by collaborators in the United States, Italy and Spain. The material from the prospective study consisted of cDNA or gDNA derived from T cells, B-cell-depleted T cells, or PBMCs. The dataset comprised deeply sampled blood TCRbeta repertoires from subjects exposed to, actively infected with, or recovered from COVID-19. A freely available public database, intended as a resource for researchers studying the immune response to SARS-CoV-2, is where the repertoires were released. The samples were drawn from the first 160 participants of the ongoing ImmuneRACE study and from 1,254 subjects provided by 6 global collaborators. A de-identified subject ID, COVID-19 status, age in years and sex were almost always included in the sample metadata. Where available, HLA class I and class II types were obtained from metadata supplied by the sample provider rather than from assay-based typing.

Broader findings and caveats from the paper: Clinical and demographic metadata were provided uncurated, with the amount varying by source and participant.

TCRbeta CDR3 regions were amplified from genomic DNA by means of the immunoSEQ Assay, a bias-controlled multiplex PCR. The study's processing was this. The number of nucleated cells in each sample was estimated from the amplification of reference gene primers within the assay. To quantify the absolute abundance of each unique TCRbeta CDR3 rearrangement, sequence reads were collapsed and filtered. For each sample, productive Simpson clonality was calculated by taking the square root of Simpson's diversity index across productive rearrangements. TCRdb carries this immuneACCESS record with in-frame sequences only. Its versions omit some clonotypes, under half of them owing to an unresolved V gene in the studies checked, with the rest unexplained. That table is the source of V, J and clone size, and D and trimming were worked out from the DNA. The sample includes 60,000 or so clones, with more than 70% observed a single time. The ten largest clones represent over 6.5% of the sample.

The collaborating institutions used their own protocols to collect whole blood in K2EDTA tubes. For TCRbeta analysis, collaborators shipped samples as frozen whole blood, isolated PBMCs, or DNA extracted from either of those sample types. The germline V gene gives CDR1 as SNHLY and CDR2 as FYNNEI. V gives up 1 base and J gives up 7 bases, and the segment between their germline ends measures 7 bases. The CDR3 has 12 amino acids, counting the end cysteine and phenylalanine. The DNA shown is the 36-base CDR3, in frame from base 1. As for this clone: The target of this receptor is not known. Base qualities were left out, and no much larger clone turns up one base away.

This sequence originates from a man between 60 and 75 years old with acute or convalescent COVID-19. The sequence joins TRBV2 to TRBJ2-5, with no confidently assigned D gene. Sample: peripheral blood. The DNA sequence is TGTGCCAGCAGTGAAGGGGCGAGGACCCAGTACTTC. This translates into CASSEGARTQYF.